These T cell receptor beta chains were read from a single sample in a study of spatial heterogeneity in lung cancer. Each CDR3 protein is one row after TCRdb ran MiXCR on the 5' RACE reads. The top ten hold about 28% of the sample, which has about 23,000 distinct CDR3 sequences, 3.3% seen once. This material consisted of PBMCs, taken at surgery. Every receptor here comes from a female donor with early-stage non-small cell lung cancer. CDR3s include the opening cysteine and the closing phenylalanine or tryptophan. The D gene is left open where the match is weak. Clone sizes are given selectively: once, few, many, or a class where the clone is expanded.

>TRBV29-1|.|many|TRBJ1-2
TGCAGCGTTGTTGAGGTTGAGTATGGCTACACCTTC
CSVVEVEYGYTF
>TRBV5-1|.|many|TRBJ2-4
TGCGCCAGCAGTTTTTTCCGGGAGATCTTAGCCAAAAACATTCAGTACTTC
CASSFFREILAKNIQYF
>TRBV6-1|.|.|TRBJ2-7
TGTGCCAGCAATAGGGACAACTCCTACGAGCAGTACTTC
CASNRDNSYEQYF
>TRBV2|.|.|TRBJ2-7
TGTGCCAGCAAGGACAGAACCTACGAGCAGTACTTC
CASKDRTYEQYF
>TRBV4-1|.|many|TRBJ2-1
TGCGCCAGCAGCCCCCTGGGCAATGAGCAGTTCTTC
CASSPLGNEQFF
>TRBV7-3|TRBD2|many|TRBJ2-1
TGTGCCAGCAGCGACTGGACTAGCGGGGTACAGTTCTTC
CASSDWTSGVQFF
>TRBV9|.|many|TRBJ1-1
TGTGCCAGCAGCGTAGTCGCCAGGGAGGAGGCTGAAGCTTTCTTT
CASSVVAREEAEAFF
>TRBV28|.|many|TRBJ2-5
TGTGCCAGCAGTTCGGCTGGGAGGGGGTACCAAGAGACCCAGTACTTC
CASSSAGRGYQETQYF
>TRBV7-6|.|.|TRBJ2-2
TGTGCCAGTACACCCCTAGCGACGAACACCGGGGAGCTGTTTTTT
CASTPLATNTGELFF
>TRBV25-1|TRBD1|many|TRBJ1-2
TGTGCCAGCAGTCCACCGGGACAGTGGTATGGCTACACCTTC
CASSPPGQWYGYTF
>TRBV28|.|many|TRBJ1-5
TGTGCCAGCAGTTTCGGGACCGTTGGGATTAGCAATCAGCCCCAGCATTTT
CASSFGTVGISNQPQHF
>TRBV12-3/TRBV12-4|TRBD1|many|TRBJ1-5
TGTGCCAGCAGCCCAGACAGGGGGCGATTTCAGCCCCAGCATTTT
CASSPDRGRFQPQHF
>TRBV2|.|many|TRBJ1-5
TGTGCCAGCAGTGACCTTCCCACGAAACCCCAGCATTTT
CASSDLPTKPQHF
>TRBV6-5|.|few|TRBJ1-1
TGTGCCAGCAGTACCCCGACAGTTTCGGGCACTGAAGCTTTCTTT
CASSTPTVSGTEAFF
>TRBV19|TRBD1|many|TRBJ2-1
TGTGCCAGTAGTATTGGACCAGGACAGGGGGTTTACAATGAGCAGTTCTTC
CASSIGPGQGVYNEQFF
>TRBV9|.|many|TRBJ1-1
TGTGCCAGCAGCGTAGAAGGGCACCCGGGCACTGAAGCTTTCTTT
CASSVEGHPGTEAFF
>TRBV3-1|TRBD1|many|TRBJ1-3
TGTGCCAGCAGCCACTTATACAGGGGTGAAGGAAACACCATATATTTT
CASSHLYRGEGNTIYF
>TRBV20-1|TRBD2|many|TRBJ2-1
TGCAGTGCAGCGAAAGCGGGAGGGTCGAACAATGAGCAGTTCTTC
CSAAKAGGSNNEQFF
>TRBV7-9|.|many|TRBJ2-4
TGTGCCAGCAGCTTAGGGCGCTTGGGGGGAGCCAAAAACATTCAGTACTTC
CASSLGRLGGAKNIQYF
>TRBV4-1|TRBD2|many|TRBJ2-5
TGCGCCAGCAGCCAAGAAGGAGCGGGGACTATAGAGACCCAGTACTTC
CASSQEGAGTIETQYF
>TRBV20-1|.|many|TRBJ1-5
TGCAGTGCTAGAGATCGTCGACGGACAGTTGGATCGCAGCCCCAGCATTTT
CSARDRRRTVGSQPQHF
>TRBV29-1|TRBD1|many|TRBJ1-4
TGCAGCGTCACAGGGGAGGGGAATGAAAAACTGTTTTTT
CSVTGEGNEKLFF
>TRBV18|TRBD2|.|TRBJ2-3
TGTGCCAGCTCACCACGGTGGGTCAGCGGGAGGGCCCCATCGGATACGCAGTATTTT
CASSPRWVSGRAPSDTQYF
>TRBV10-3|TRBD1|many|TRBJ1-2
TGTGCCATCAGCCCTGACAGGGCCGGTGGCTACACCTTC
CAISPDRAGGYTF
>TRBV4-2|.|many|TRBJ2-5
TGTGCCAGCAGCCAAGTAGGGAGTTGGCAAGAGACCCAGTACTTC
CASSQVGSWQETQYF
>TRBV6-2/TRBV6-3|.|many|TRBJ1-1
TGTGCCAGCAGCCCTCTGGGGGCATATAACACTGAAGCTTTCTTT
CASSPLGAYNTEAFF
>TRBV9|.|many|TRBJ2-1
TGTGCCAGCAGCCTTGGACAGTCCGCCTACAATGAGCAGTTCTTC
CASSLGQSAYNEQFF
>TRBV6-2/TRBV6-3|.|few|TRBJ2-3
TGTGCCAGCACCCTAGCGCTCACAGATACGCAGTATTTT
CASTLALTDTQYF
>TRBV7-9|TRBD2|many|TRBJ2-5
TGTGCCAGCAGCCCCGGGACTAGCGGGAGGGGCAGTGAGACCCAGTACTTC
CASSPGTSGRGSETQYF
>TRBV7-8|TRBD2|many|TRBJ2-1
TGTGCCAGCAGCATTAGCGGGACCCTCTCCTACAATGAGCAGTTCTTC
CASSISGTLSYNEQFF
>TRBV7-6|TRBD1|many|TRBJ2-7
TGTGCCAGCAGCCCGCGACCTGATCAGGGGGCTTATTACGAGCAGTACTTC
CASSPRPDQGAYYEQYF
>TRBV10-3|.|many|TRBJ2-3
TGTGCCATCAGTGAGTTTGTTTTAGCAAGAGGGTCAGATACGCAGTATTTT
CAISEFVLARGSDTQYF
>TRBV5-5|TRBD2|many|TRBJ2-5
TGTGCCAGCAGCTGGGCCCCGACTAGCGGGGTCCAAGAGACCCAGTACTTC
CASSWAPTSGVQETQYF
>TRBV2|TRBD2|many|TRBJ2-5
TGTGCCAGCAGTGAAGCAGGCGGCGGGAGTAAAGAGACCCAGTACTTC
CASSEAGGGSKETQYF
>TRBV20-1|.|many|TRBJ2-7
TGCAGTGCTAGCGGGGACCGTTCGAAGAGCTCCTACGAGCAGTACTTC
CSASGDRSKSSYEQYF
>TRBV11-2|.|many|TRBJ2-7
TGTGCCAGCAGCCCACCCGGGCTCAGCTCCTACGAGCAGTACTTC
CASSPPGLSSYEQYF
>TRBV24-1|.|many|TRBJ1-6
TGTGCCACCAGATCCCCCGCCAGCTCCTATAATTCACCCCTCCACTTT
CATRSPASSYNSPLHF
>TRBV6-6|TRBD1|many|TRBJ1-1
TGTGCCAGCAGTCTAACCGGGACAGCGAACACTGAAGCTTTCTTT
CASSLTGTANTEAFF
>TRBV6-6|.|few|TRBJ1-1
TGTGCCAGCAGTCCTCGGTTGGGGTGGAACACTGAAGCTTTCTTT
CASSPRLGWNTEAFF
>TRBV5-1|.|many|TRBJ2-2
TGCGCCAGCAGCCCAGACACCGGGGAGCTGTTTTTT
CASSPDTGELFF
>TRBV28|TRBD1|many|TRBJ1-1
TGTGCCAGCGCGACGGACAGGGGGCCTGAAGCTTTCTTT
CASATDRGPEAFF